These 26 T cell receptor beta chains share one sample of origin, sequenced in a study of CD8 T cells in ankylosing spondylitis. From the 5' RACE reads, TCRdb called clonotypes with MiXCR, one entry per CDR3 protein. The sample has 200,000 or so distinct CDR3 sequences, roughly 18% seen once. Sequences were obtained from blood, either unsorted or a sorted T cell fraction (not recorded which). The source of these receptors is a male donor under 30 with ankylosing spondylitis or in good health (not recorded which).

The sample holds a few counts of this clonotype. The chain joins TRBV30 to TRBJ1-5, with D possibly being TRBD1 (6 bases). Germline CDR1 reads GTSNPN; CDR2 reads SVGIG (reference sequence). This CDR3 spans 13 amino acids. V was cut by 7 bases and J by 1 base, with 11 bases left in between. The CDR3 region has the DNA TGTGCCTCGGCGGGACAAAGCAATCAGCCCCAGCATTTT. It translates to CASAGQSNQPQHF. Full variable domain (remainder filled in from reference TRBV30 and TRBJ1-5): SQTIHQWPATLVQPVGSPLSLECTVEGTSNPNLYWYRQAAGRGLQLLFYSVGIGQISSEVPQNLSASRPQDRQFILSSKKLLLSDSGFYLCASAGQSNQPQHFGDGTRLSIL.

The chain recombines TRBV4-2 with TRBJ2-7, with unresolved D. Germline-derived CDR1 and CDR2 are LGHNA and YNFKEQ. CDR3 size: 14 residues. V gave up 1 base and J gave up 5 bases, with 12 bases separating them. CDR3 sequence (DNA): TGTGCCAGCAGCCAAGTTTCTACGACGGACGAGCAGTACTTC. Its translation is CASSQVSTTDEQYF.

This sequence joins TRBV15 and TRBJ2-1; either TRBD1 or TRBD2 may supply D (5 bases each). Trimming cost V 0 bases and J 0 bases, with 12 bases left between them. The CDR3 spans 17 residues. CDR1 and CDR2 from the germline V gene are LNHNV and YYDKDF (reference sequence). CDR3 sequence (DNA): TGTGCCACCAGCAGAGATGGGGGACCTACCTCCTACAATGAGCAGTTCTTC. This gives the protein CATSRDGGPTSYNEQFF.

In its sample, this clonotype was seen many times. V usage is TRBV12-3 or TRBV12-4 and J usage is TRBJ2-3; D is unclear. V was shortened by 3 bases and J by 4 bases, with 5 bases between the two germline ends. CDR3 length: 12 residues. In DNA form, the CDR3 reads TGTGCCAGCAGTTTGTTATCAGATACGCAGTATTTT. It translates to CASSLLSDTQYF.

This clonotype has ten or more counts. This chain links TRBV6-5 with TRBJ2-2; 12 bases fit TRBD2. The CDR3 has 18 residues. Germline V gene sequence: CDR1 MNHEY, CDR2 SVGAGI. The V gene end was trimmed by 4 bases and the J gene end by 3 bases; junction bases not matched to a gene: 9. The DNA for the CDR3 is TGTGCCAGCAGTTTCCGGACTAGCGGGAATACATACACCGGGGAGCTGTTTTTT. This sequence encodes CASSFRTSGNTYTGELFF.

This clonotype was seen at least ten times. Written as DNA, the CDR3 is TGTGCCAGCAGTTACTGGGAAACCGGGGAGCTGTTTTTT. Translating gives CASSYWETGELFF. The chain couples TRBV6-6 to TRBJ2-2; no definite D call. Per germline, CDR1 MNHNY and CDR2 SVGAGI (reference sequence). The length of the CDR3 is 13 residues. V shed 1 base and J shed 5 bases, with 5 bases lying between them.

This clonotype has ten or more counts. In DNA, the CDR3 is TGCGCCAGCAGCCAAGCCTTTCTCGGGCGAAGGGACAATCAGCCCCAGCATTTT. Translation gives CASSQAFLGRRDNQPQHF. The chain joins TRBV4-1 to TRBJ1-5; D ambiguous. The CDR3 spans 18 residues. The V gene's germline CDR1 is MGHRA and CDR2 YSYEKL. Trimming took off 1 base at V and 3 bases at J, with 19 bases between the two ends.

Ten or more counts support this clonotype. The J gene is TRBJ1-2, the V gene TRBV20-1, with 9 bases aligning to TRBD1. Germline-derived CDR1 and CDR2 are DFQATT and SNEGSKA (reference sequence). Germline trimming cut 0 bases from V and 5 bases from J; bases unmatched to any gene: 4. CDR3 length: 14 residues. CDR3 DNA sequence: TGCAGTGCTAGAGACCCGGGACAGGGTTATGGCTACACCTTC. Residues: CSARDPGQGYGYTF.

V is TRBV3-1 and J is TRBJ2-2; D may match TRBD1 or TRBD2 (5 bases each). V was cut by 8 bases and J by 6 bases, with 22 bases left in between. Germline V gene data show CDR1 as LGHDT and CDR2 as YNNKEL (reference sequence). The CDR3 spans 16 residues. CDR3 bases: TGTGCCAGCTCCAATTCCGGGACGACGAGGTCCGGGGAGCTGTTTTTT. This gives the protein CASSNSGTTRSGELFF.

This clonotype was seen a few times. As DNA, the CDR3 is TGCAGCGTTGGATCACTAGCGGGGGAATCCGGGGAGCTGTTTTTT. Translating gives CSVGSLAGESGELFF. The V and J genes are TRBV29-1 and TRBJ2-2; TRBD2 matches at 11 bases. This CDR3 has 15 amino acids. Germline lookup yields CDR1 SQVTM and CDR2 ANQGSEA. After removal of 4 bases from V and 6 bases from J, the junction contained 7 bases not matched to a gene.

The sample holds many counts of this clonotype. The gene calls are TRBV12-3 or TRBV12-4 and TRBJ2-6, with D perhaps matching TRBD1 (6 bases). CDR3 length: 13 residues. CDR3 sequence reads: CAEGTSGANVLTF. CDR3 DNA sequence: TGTGCGGAAGGGACATCTGGGGCCAACGTCCTGACTTTC.

In its sample, this clonotype was seen many times. The chain couples TRBV29-1 to TRBJ2-3, with D perhaps matching TRBD2 (6 bases). Germline V CDR1 and CDR2: SQVTM, ANQGSEA. CDR3 length equals 11 residues. V was trimmed by 3 bases and J by 6 bases, leaving 7 bases between them. The CDR3 protein is CSVDGGDTQYF. The CDR3 DNA is TGCAGCGTTGACGGGGGTGATACGCAGTATTTT.

There are a few counts of this clonotype. The CDR3: CTSSSNERERTDTQYF. Here the CDR3 DNA reads TGCACCAGCAGCTCTAACGAGCGGGAGAGAACAGATACGCAGTATTTT. V gene TRBV1 combines with J gene TRBJ2-3; the tabulated D call, TRBD2, remains unverified against the DNA. TRBV1 counts as a pseudogene. CDR3 length equals 16 residues.

The V and J genes are TRBV5-1 and TRBJ2-1, with 9 bases identical to TRBD1. CDR1 is SGHRS and CDR2 is YFSETQ in the germline V gene. Trimming cost V 3 bases and J 4 bases; bases outside gene matches: 5. The length of the CDR3 is 15 residues. The CDR3 sequence: CASSSDRGLYNEQFF. DNA of the CDR3: TGCGCCAGCAGCTCGGACAGGGGACTTTACAATGAGCAGTTCTTC.

The chain uses TRBV20-1 and TRBJ1-1; the D gene is possibly TRBD1 (5 bases). V gave up 5 bases and J gave up 4 bases, with 11 bases separating them. The CDR3 is 12 residues long. The germline gives CDR1 DFQATT, CDR2 SNEGSKA (reference sequence). Written as DNA, the CDR3 is TGCAGTGCTTTTCCGGGGGTCACTGAAGCTTTCTTT. Translating gives CSAFPGVTEAFF.

In this sample, this clonotype turned up many times. This chain connects TRBV24-1 to TRBJ2-6, with D perhaps matching TRBD2 (6 bases). From germline, CDR1 is KGHDR and CDR2 SFDVKD. Trimming took off 4 bases at V and 2 bases at J, with 8 bases between the two ends. The CDR3 is 15 residues long. The CDR3 bases are TGTGCCACCAGTGACCAGCGGGCTGGGGCCAACGTCCTGACTTTC. Translation: CATSDQRAGANVLTF.

The chain couples TRBV6-5 to TRBJ2-7; a weak D match, TRBD2 (5 bases). The germline V and J ends were trimmed by 6 bases and 4 bases, with 19 bases remaining between them. From germline, CDR1 is MNHEY and CDR2 SVGAGI. The CDR3 covers 15 residues. CDR3 region: CASSRFPRSGYEQYF. The CDR3 DNA is TGTGCCAGCAGCAGATTCCCTAGGTCGGGGTACGAGCAGTACTTC.

This clonotype has only one observation. This rearrangement joins TRBV7-3 to TRBJ2-3, with D uncertain. The germline V gene encodes CDR1 SGHTA and CDR2 FQGTGA. The V end lost 5 bases, the J end lost 4 bases, and 10 bases lay between the germline ends. CDR3 length: 13 amino acids. Here the CDR3 reads CASSLWPPDTQYF. CDR3 bases: TGTGCCAGCAGCCTTTGGCCCCCAGATACGCAGTATTTT.

In its sample, this clonotype was seen many times. The rearrangement joins TRBV4-2 to TRBJ2-5, with 11 bases identical to TRBD2. V dropped 0 bases and J dropped 0; count of bases not matched to a gene: 3. In germline, CDR1 is LGHNA, CDR2 YNFKEQ. The CDR3 length is 17 residues. CDR3 in DNA: TGTGCCAGCAGCCAAGATCCGACTAGCGGGGACCAAGAGACCCAGTACTTC. The encoded protein is CASSQDPTSGDQETQYF.

By its share, this clonotype is medium-sized. The V gene is TRBV27, the J gene TRBJ2-2; D not certain. The CDR3 is made up of 13 amino acids. Trimming shortened V by 3 bases and J by 8 bases, and 10 bases separated the two germline ends. Germline CDR1 reads MNHEY; CDR2 reads SMNVEV (reference sequence). CDR3 sequence: CASSLGMQGELFF. As DNA, the CDR3 is TGTGCCAGCAGTTTGGGGATGCAAGGGGAGCTGTTTTTT.

The chain joins TRBV6-2 or TRBV6-3 to TRBJ1-6, with D maybe TRBD1 (5 bases). This CDR3 comprises 14 residues. Germline V gene data show CDR1 as MNHEY and CDR2 as SVGEGT. Trimming left V 8 bases short and J 2 bases short, with 10 bases between. Written as DNA, the CDR3 is TGTGCCAGCTGGGGGAGCGCCTATAATTCACCCCTCCACTTT. Translation: CASWGSAYNSPLHF.

This clonotype has a count of ten or more. This chain links TRBV12-3 or TRBV12-4 with TRBJ2-1; 10 bases line up with TRBD1. Germline trimming cut 7 bases from V and 12 bases from J; bases unmatched to any gene: 15. The CDR3 sequence is 15 residues long. CDR3 region: CASTPGQGLILRQFF. CDR3 in DNA: TGTGCCAGCACCCCGGGACAGGGGTTAATTCTTAGGCAGTTCTTC.

This clonotype has ten or more counts. The chain has TRBV3-1 and TRBJ2-1; no clear D gene. Germline-derived CDR1 and CDR2 are LGHDT and YNNKEL (reference sequence). CDR3 length: 13 residues. V was pared by 0 bases and J by 9 bases, with 9 bases between. The CDR3 protein is CASSQELSGEQFF. In nucleotides, the CDR3 is TGTGCCAGCAGCCAAGAACTTTCCGGTGAGCAGTTCTTC.

The rearrangement links TRBV7-9 to TRBJ2-1; 11 bases line up with TRBD2. Germline trimming cut 6 bases from V and 3 bases from J; bases unmatched to any gene: 7. CDR3 length: 16 amino acids. The germline V gene encodes CDR1 SEHNR and CDR2 FQNEAQ (reference sequence). The CDR3 DNA reads as TGTGCCAGCAGTCCAAAACTAGCGGGGGACTACAATGAGCAGTTCTTC. The encoded protein is CASSPKLAGDYNEQFF.

This clonotype was found many times. The rearrangement joins TRBV20-1 to TRBJ2-1; 11 positions agree with TRBD2. J gave up 0 bases and V 3 bases, and 4 bases lay outside the gene matches. This CDR3 region has 16 residues. The V gene's germline CDR1 is DFQATT and CDR2 SNEGSKA (reference sequence). The CDR3 is CSARVSGRGSYNEQFF. DNA of the CDR3: TGCAGTGCTAGGGTTAGCGGGAGGGGCTCCTACAATGAGCAGTTCTTC.

This clonotype has at least ten counts. This sequence joins TRBV7-2 and TRBJ1-5; D is possibly TRBD1 (5 bases). V lost 2 bases and J 0 bases, leaving 14 bases between the germline ends. The CDR3 is 17 amino acids. In germline, CDR1 is SGHTA, CDR2 FQGNSA. CDR3 amino acids: CASSLLRGSDSNQPQHF. CDR3 in DNA: TGTGCCAGCAGCTTACTTCGGGGCAGCGATAGCAATCAGCCCCAGCATTTT.